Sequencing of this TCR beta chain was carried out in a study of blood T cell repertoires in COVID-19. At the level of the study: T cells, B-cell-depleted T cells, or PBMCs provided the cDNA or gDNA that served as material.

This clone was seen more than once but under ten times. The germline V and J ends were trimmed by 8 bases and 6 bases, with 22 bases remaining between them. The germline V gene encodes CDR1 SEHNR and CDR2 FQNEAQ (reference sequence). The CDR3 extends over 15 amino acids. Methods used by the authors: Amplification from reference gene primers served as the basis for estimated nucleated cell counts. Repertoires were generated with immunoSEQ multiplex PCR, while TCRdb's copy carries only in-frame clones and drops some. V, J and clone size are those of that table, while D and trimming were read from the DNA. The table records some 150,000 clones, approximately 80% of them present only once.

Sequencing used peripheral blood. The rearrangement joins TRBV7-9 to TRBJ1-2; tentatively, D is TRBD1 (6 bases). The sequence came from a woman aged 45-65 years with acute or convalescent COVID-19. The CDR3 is CASGGDGQSSNGYTF. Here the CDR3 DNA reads TGTGCCAGCGGTGGGGACGGACAGTCTTCTAATGGCTACACCTTC.